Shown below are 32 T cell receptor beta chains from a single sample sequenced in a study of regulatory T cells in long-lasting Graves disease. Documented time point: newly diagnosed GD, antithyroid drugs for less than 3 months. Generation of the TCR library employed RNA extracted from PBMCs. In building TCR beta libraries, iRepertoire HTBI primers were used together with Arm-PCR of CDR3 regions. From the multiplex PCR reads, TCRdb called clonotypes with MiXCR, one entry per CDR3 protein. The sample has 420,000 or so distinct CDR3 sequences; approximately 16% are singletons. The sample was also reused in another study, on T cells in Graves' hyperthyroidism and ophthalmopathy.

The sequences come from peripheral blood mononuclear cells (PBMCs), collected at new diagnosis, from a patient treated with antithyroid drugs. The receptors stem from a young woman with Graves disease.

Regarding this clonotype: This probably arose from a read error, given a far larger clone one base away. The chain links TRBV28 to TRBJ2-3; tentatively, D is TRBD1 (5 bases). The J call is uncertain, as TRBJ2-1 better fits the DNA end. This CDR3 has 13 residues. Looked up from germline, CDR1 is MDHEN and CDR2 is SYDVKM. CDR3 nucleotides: TGTGCCAGCAGTCTCGAACAGGTTAATGAGCAGTTCTTC. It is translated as CASSLEQVNEQFF.

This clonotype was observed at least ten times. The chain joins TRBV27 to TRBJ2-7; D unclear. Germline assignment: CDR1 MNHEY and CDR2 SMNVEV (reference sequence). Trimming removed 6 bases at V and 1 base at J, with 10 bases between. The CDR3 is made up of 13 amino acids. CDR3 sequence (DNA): TGTGCCAGCAGCTTAGGTCCGTCCTACGAGCAGTACTTC. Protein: CASSLGPSYEQYF.

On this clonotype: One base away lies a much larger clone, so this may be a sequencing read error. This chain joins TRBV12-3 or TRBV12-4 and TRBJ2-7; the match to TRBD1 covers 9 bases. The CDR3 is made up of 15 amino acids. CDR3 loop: CASSRPGQGIYEQHF. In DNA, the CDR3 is TGTGCCAGCAGCCGACCGGGACAGGGTATTTACGAGCAGCACTTC.

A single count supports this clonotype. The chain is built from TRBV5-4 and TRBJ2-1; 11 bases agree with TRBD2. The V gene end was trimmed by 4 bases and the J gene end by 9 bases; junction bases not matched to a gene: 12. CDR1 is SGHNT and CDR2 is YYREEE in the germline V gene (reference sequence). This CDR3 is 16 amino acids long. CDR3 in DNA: TGTGCCAGCAGCCGTGACTTAGCGGGAGGGCCTCCTGAGCAGTTCTTC. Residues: CASSRDLAGGPPEQFF.

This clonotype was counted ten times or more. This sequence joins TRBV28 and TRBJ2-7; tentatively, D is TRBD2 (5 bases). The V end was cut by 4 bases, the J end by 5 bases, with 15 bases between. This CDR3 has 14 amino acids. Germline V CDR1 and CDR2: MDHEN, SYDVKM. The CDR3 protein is CASSSLLVLDEQYF. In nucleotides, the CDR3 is TGTGCCAGCAGTTCCCTACTAGTTCTCGACGAGCAGTACTTC. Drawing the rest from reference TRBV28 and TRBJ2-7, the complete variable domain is DVKVTQSSRYLVKRTGEKVFLECVQDMDHENMFWYRQDPGLGLRLIYFSYDVKMKEKGDIPEGYSVSREKKERFSLILESASTNQTSMYLCASSSLLVLDEQYFGPGTRLTVT.

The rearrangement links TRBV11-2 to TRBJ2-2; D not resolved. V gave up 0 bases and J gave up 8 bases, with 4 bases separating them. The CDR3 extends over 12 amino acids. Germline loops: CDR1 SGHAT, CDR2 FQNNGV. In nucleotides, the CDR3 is TGTGCCAGCAGCTTAGACGGTGGGGAGCTGTTTTTT. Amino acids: CASSLDGGELFF.

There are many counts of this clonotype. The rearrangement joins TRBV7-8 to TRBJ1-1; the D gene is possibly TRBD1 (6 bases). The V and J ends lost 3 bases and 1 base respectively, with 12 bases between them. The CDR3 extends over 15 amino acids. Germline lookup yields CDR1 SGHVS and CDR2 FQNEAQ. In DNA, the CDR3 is TGTGCCAGCAGCTTTTCCAGGGGATCGAACACTGAAGCTTTCTTT. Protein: CASSFSRGSNTEAFF. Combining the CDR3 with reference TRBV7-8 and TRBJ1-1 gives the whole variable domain GAGVSQSPRYKVAKRGQDVALRCDPISGHVSLFWYQQALGQGPEFLTYFQNEAQLDKSGLPSDRFFAERPEGSVSTLKIQRTQQEDSAVYLCASSFSRGSNTEAFFGQGTRLTVV.

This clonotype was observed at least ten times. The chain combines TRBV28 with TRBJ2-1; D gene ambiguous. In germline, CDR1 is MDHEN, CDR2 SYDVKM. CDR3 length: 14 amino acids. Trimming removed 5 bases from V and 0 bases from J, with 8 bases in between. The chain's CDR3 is CASSKWDSYNEQFF. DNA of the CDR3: TGTGCCAGCAGTAAGTGGGACTCCTACAATGAGCAGTTCTTC.

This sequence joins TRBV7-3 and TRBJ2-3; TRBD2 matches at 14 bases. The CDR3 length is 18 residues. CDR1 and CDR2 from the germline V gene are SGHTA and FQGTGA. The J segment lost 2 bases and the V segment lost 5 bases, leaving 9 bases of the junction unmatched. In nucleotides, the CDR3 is TGTGCCAGCAGCCCCGTCGGGACTAGCGGGAGTTTCACAGATACGCAGTATTTT. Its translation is CASSPVGTSGSFTDTQYF.

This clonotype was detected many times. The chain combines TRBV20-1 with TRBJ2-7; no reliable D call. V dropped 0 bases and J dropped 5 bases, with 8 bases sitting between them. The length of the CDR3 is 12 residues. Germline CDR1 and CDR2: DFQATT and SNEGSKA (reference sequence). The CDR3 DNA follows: TGCAGTGCTAGAGATTACCGAAACGAGCAGTACTTC. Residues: CSARDYRNEQYF.

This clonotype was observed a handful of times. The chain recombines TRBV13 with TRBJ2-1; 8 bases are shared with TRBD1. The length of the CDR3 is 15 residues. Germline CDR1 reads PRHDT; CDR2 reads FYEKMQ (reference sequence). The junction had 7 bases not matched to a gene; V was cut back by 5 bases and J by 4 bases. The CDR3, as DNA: TGTGCCAGCAGCCACCGGGACAGGAATTACAATGAGCAGTTCTTC. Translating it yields CASSHRDRNYNEQFF.

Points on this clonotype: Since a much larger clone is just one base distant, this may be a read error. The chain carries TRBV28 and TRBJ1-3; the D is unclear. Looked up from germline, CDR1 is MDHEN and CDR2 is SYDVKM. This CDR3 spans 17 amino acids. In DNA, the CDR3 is TGTGCCAGCAGTTTTGCCCCCGTACCCTCCTCTGGAAGCACCATATATTTT. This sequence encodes CASSFAPVPSSGSTIYF.

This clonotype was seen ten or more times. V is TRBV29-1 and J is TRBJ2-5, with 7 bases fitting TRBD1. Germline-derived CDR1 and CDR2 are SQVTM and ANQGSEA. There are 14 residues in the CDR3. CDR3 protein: CSVPTGQLLETQYF. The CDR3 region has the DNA TGCAGTGTCCCGACGGGACAGCTCCTAGAGACCCAGTACTTC.

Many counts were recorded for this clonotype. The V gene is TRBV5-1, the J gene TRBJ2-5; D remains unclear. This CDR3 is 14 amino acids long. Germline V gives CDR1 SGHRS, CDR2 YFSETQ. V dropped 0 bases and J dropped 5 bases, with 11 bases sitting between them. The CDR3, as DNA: TGCGCCAGCAGCTTGGTGGGCCTCCCGGAGACCCAGTACTTC. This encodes CASSLVGLPETQYF.

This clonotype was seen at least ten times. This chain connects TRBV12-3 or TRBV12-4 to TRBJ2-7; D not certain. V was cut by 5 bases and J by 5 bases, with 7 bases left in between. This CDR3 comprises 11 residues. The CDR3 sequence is CASSLFNEQYF. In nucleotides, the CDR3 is TGTGCCAGCAGTCTATTTAACGAGCAGTACTTC.

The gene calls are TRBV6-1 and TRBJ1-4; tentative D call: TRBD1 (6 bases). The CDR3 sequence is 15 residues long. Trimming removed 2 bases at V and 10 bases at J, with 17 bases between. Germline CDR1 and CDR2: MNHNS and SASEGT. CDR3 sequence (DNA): TGTGCCAGCAGTGAAAGCCCAAGGGGGGGTTTAAAACTGTTTTTT. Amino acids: CASSESPRGGLKLFF.

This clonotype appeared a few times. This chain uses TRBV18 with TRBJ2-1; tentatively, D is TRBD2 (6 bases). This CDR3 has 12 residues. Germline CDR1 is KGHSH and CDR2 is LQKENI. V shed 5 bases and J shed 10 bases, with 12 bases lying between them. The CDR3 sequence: CASSTAGGEQFF. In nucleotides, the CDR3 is TGTGCCAGCTCAACAGCGGGCGGGGAGCAGTTCTTC.

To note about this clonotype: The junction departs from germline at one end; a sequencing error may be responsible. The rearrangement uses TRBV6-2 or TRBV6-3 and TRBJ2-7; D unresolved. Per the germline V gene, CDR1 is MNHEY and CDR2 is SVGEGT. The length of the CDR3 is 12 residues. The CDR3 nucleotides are TGTGCCGGCAGCAATTATGGCTACGAGCAGTACTTC. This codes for CAGSNYGYEQYF.

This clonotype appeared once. The CDR3 spells CASSLGGGTGELFF. The CDR3 nucleotides are TGTGCCAGCAGCTTGGGGGGGGGCACCGGGGAGCTGTTTTTT. The chain employs TRBV7-8 and TRBJ2-2; TRBD2 agrees at 7 bases. Unmatched junction bases numbered 2, after V lost 3 bases and J lost 4 bases. Germline loops: CDR1 SGHVS, CDR2 FQNEAQ. The CDR3 is 14 residues long.

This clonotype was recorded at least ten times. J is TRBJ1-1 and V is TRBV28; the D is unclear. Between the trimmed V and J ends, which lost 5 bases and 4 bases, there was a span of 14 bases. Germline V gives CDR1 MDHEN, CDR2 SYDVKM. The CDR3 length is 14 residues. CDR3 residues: CASSPGPMGTEAFF. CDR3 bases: TGTGCCAGCAGTCCGGGCCCCATGGGCACTGAAGCTTTCTTT.

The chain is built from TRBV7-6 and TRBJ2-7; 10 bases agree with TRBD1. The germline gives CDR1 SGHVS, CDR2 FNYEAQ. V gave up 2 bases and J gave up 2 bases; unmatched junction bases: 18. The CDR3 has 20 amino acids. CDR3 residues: CASSLSPRSGQGPSTYEQYF. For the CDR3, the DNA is TGTGCCAGCAGCTTAAGTCCACGTTCGGGACAGGGGCCGAGCACCTACGAGCAGTACTTC.

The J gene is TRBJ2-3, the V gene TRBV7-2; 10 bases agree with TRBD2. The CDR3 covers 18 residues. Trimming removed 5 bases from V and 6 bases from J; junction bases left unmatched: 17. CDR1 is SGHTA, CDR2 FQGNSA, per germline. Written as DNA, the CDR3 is TGTGCCAGCAGCCAAGACAGTCACGGGACTAGCGTCCCGGATACGCAGTATTTT. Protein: CASSQDSHGTSVPDTQYF.

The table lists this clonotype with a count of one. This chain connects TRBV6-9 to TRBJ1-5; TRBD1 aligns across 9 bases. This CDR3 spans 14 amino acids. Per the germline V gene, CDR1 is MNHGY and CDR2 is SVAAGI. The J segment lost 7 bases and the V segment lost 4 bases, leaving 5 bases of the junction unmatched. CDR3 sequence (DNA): TGTGCCAGCAGTTCACAGGGGGCAAGACAGCCCCAGCATTTT. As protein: CASSSQGARQPQHF.

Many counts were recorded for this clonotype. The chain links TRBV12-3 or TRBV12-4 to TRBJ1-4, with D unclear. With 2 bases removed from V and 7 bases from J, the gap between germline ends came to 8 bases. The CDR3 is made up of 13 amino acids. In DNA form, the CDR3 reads TGTGCCAGCAGTTTAACTGGACGTGAAAAACTGTTTTTT. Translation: CASSLTGREKLFF.

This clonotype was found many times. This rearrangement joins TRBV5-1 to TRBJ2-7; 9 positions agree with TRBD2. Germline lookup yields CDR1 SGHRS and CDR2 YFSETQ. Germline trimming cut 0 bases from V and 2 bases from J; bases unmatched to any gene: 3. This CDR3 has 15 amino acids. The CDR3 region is CASSLAAGGPYEQYF. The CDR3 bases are TGCGCCAGCAGCTTGGCCGCGGGAGGGCCCTACGAGCAGTACTTC.

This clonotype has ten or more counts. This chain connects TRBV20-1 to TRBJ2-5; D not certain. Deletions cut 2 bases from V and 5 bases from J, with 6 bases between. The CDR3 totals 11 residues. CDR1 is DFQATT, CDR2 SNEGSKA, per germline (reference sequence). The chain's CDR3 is CSARFWETQYF. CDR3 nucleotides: TGCAGTGCTAGATTTTGGGAGACCCAGTACTTC.

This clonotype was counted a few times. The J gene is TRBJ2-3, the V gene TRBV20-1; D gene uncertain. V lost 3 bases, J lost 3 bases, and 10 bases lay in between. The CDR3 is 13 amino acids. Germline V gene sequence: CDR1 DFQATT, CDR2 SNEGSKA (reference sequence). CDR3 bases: TGCAGTGCTAGCCCCTATGGGACAGATACGCAGTATTTT. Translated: CSASPYGTDTQYF.

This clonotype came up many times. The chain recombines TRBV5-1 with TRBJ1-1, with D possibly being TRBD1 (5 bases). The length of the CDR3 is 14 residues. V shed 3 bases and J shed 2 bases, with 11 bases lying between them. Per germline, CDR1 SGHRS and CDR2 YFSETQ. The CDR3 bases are TGCGCCAGCAGCTCCGGGGGACCCAACACTGAAGCTTTCTTT. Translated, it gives CASSSGGPNTEAFF.

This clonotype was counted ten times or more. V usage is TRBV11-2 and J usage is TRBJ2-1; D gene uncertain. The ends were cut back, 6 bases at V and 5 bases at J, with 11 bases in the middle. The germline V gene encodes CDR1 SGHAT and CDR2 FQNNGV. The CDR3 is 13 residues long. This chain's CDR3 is CASSIQWDNEQFF. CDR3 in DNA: TGTGCCAGCAGTATACAATGGGACAATGAGCAGTTCTTC. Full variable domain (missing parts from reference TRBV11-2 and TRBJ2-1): EAGVAQSPRYKIIEKRQSVAFWCNPISGHATLYWYQQILGQGPKLLIQFQNNGVVDDSQLPKDRFSAERLKGVDSTLKIQPAKLEDSAVYLCASSIQWDNEQFFGPGTRLTVL.

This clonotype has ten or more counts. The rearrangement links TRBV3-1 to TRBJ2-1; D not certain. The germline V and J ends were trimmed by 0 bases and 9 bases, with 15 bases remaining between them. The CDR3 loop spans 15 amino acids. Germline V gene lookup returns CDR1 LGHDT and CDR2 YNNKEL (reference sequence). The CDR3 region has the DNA TGTGCCAGCAGCCAAGATTTCCGGGCCGGATTTGAGCAGTTCTTC. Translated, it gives CASSQDFRAGFEQFF.

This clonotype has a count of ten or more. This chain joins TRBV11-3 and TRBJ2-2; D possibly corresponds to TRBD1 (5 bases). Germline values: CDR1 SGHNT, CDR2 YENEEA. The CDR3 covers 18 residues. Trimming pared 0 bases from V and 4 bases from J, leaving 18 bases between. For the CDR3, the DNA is TGTGCCAGCAGCTTAGAGGGGTTGATGGGGCACCCCACCGGGGAGCTGTTTTTT. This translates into CASSLEGLMGHPTGELFF.

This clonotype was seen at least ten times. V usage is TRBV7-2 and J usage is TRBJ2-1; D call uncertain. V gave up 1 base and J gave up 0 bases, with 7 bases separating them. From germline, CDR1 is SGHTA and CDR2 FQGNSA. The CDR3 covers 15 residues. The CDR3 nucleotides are TGTGCCAGCAGCTTAGTGGCAGACTCCTACAATGAGCAGTTCTTC. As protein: CASSLVADSYNEQFF.